These 5 T cell receptor beta chains were all obtained from the same sample, sequenced in a study of cytomegalovirus exposure and HLA in healthy donors. TCRdb's table, derived via immunoSEQ multiplex PCR, lists solely in-frame clones and lacks some. The sample lists roughly 56,000 clones; about 93% were seen once. The sequencing sample was made of PBMCs. Receptors originate from a man aged 18 to 30 in good health and CMV-seronegative.

On this clone: This sample includes further DNA sequences coding for the same CDR3. The gene calls are TRBV28 and TRBJ1-2, with 10 nucleotides matching TRBD1. This CDR3 comprises 14 residues. The junction had 2 bases not matched to a gene; V was cut back by 3 bases and J by 4 bases. Looked up from germline, CDR1 is MDHEN and CDR2 is SYDVKM. CDR3 DNA sequence: TGTGCCAGCAGTTTGGGACAGGGGAGCTATGGCTACACCTTC. This sequence encodes CASSLGQGSYGYTF.

The chain is built from TRBV7-2 and TRBJ1-1, with D tentatively TRBD1 (5 bases). Trimming removed 0 bases from V and 1 base from J, with 9 bases in between. Germline V gene sequence: CDR1 SGHTA, CDR2 FQGNSA. The CDR3 loop spans 15 amino acids. CDR3 nucleotide sequence: TGTGCCAGCAGCTTAGCGGGGCAGCAGAACACTGAAGCTTTCTTT. It encodes CASSLAGQQNTEAFF.

The chain uses TRBV6-5 and TRBJ2-3, with a tentative D call TRBD2 (5 bases). Trimming removed 7 bases at V and 11 bases at J, with 19 bases between. Germline-derived CDR1 and CDR2 are MNHEY and SVGAGI. The CDR3 extends over 13 amino acids. For the CDR3, the DNA is TGTGCCAGCACCCCCGCGTCCGCGCGGGTGCAGTATTTT. Its translation: CASTPASARVQYF.

The gene calls are TRBV10-1 and TRBJ1-1; D call uncertain. The CDR3 covers 13 residues. Germline V gives CDR1 WNHNN, CDR2 SYGVQD (reference sequence). Trimming took 4 bases from V and 4 from J, leaving 10 bases between them. The CDR3: CASSVNGITEAFF. DNA of the CDR3: TGCGCCAGCAGTGTAAACGGGATCACTGAAGCTTTCTTT.

The J gene is TRBJ2-7, the V gene TRBV19; no clear D gene. The CDR3 extends over 13 amino acids. V lost 1 base and J 2 bases, leaving 6 bases between the germline ends. Germline CDR1 is LNHDA and CDR2 is SQIVND (reference sequence). The chain's CDR3 is CASSIALTYEQYF. Written as DNA, the CDR3 is TGTGCCAGTAGTATAGCCTTAACCTACGAGCAGTACTTC.